The rows below give T cell receptor beta chains drawn from one sample of a study of T cell responses to AZD1222 COVID-19 vaccine. The assay was immunoSEQ multiplex PCR, and TCRdb's table has in-frame clones only and misses some. The table lists tens of thousands of clones, about 85% of them singletons, with approximately 19% in the top ten. The specimen comprised peripheral blood, sampled on day 0 of AZD1222 vaccination. The origin of the receptors is an adult in good health. Each CDR3 is given with its conserved first and last residue. Each record gives: CDR3 length, J gene, V gene, D gene, clone size, CDR3 protein, CDR3 DNA. A D gene is named only where the DNA matches it firmly. Clone size appears in some rows only: once, few, many, or a class for an expanded clone.

>12|TRBJ1-2|TRBV30|TRBD1|-
CARTGGRGGYTF
TGTGCCCGGACAGGGGGCCGGGGTGGCTACACCTTC
>14|TRBJ1-1|TRBV29-1|TRBD1|once
CSAPLPDRTTEAFF
TGCAGCGCCCCCTTACCGGACAGGACGACTGAAGCTTTCTTT
>14|TRBJ2-2|TRBV7-3|-|-
CASSFGTNDGELFF
TGTGCCAGCAGCTTTGGGACAAATGACGGGGAGCTGTTTTTT
>16|TRBJ2-2|TRBV20-1|-|-
CSASLVGTPRTGELFF
TGCAGTGCTAGTTTAGTTGGAACACCGCGAACCGGGGAGCTGTTTTTT
>14|TRBJ2-1|TRBV18|-|-
CASSPRAVPSEQFF
TGTGCCAGCTCACCACGGGCCGTACCCAGTGAGCAGTTCTTC
>15|TRBJ1-3|TRBV29-1|TRBD1|-
CSVHTGQGAGNTIYF
TGCAGCGTCCATACCGGACAGGGGGCTGGAAACACCATATATTTT
>14|TRBJ2-3|TRBV7-5|-|-
CARSSLTSVDTQYF
TGTGCCAGAAGCTCCCTCACATCCGTCGATACGCAGTATTTT
>14|TRBJ1-3|TRBV3-1/TRBV3-2|-|-
CASSLGTPGNTIYF
TGTGCCAGCAGCCTCGGGACGCCTGGAAACACCATATATTTT
>13|TRBJ1-5|TRBV2|-|-
CASSRTVNQPQHF
TGTGCCAGCAGCCGGACAGTGAATCAGCCCCAGCATTTT
>16|TRBJ1-1|TRBV15|-|-
CATSRGEEAVNTEAFF
TGTGCCACCAGCAGAGGAGAGGAGGCGGTGAACACTGAAGCTTTCTTT